The entry that follows covers one T cell receptor (beta chain) sequence. The target antigen is unknown. Investigators isolated RNA and reverse transcribed it into cDNA to act as the sequencing template. Clones were sequenced by immunoSEQ multiplex PCR, and TCRdb holds only the in-frame ones, with some missing. The sample yields 150,000 to 200,000 clones, about three fifths seen once. The source of the sample is a study of CD8+ T cells in alopecia areata. Study-wide context: The study gave treated patients oral tofacitinib at 5 to 10 mg twice daily.

As for treatment: oral pan-JAK inhibitor, 5-10 mg twice daily. Looked up from germline, CDR1 is LGHNA and CDR2 is YNFKEQ. The CDR3 length is 16 residues. The V end was cut by 4 bases, the J end by 0 bases, with 14 bases between. Broader study findings: Sequencing of scalp tissue also captures the resident alphabeta T cells of normal skin.

This receptor was obtained from a human donor with alopecia areata. The sequencing here drew on CD4+ T cells sorted from blood, taken at week 24, from a patient treated with tofacitinib. V and J are TRBV4-2 and TRBJ2-3, with D possibly TRBD2 on 5 matching bases. CDR3 nucleotide sequence: TGTGCCAGCAGCCCGACGGGTAGCGTTAGCACAGATACGCAGTATTTT. Protein sequence: CASSPTGSVSTDTQYF.